A selection of T cell receptor beta chains follows, all from one sample in a study of blood T cells in healthy people across ages. TCRdb re-derived calls from the 5' RACE reads in MiXCR, one entry per CDR3 protein. The table records some 1.5 million distinct CDR3 sequences, roughly 28% of them present only once. Input material: blood. The receptors derive from a woman aged 25 to 39 in good health. Each CDR3 is given with its conserved first and last residue. The order of the fields is D gene, CDR3 length, J gene, clone size, V gene, CDR3 protein, CDR3 DNA. A D gene is named only where the DNA matches it firmly. Part of the rows lack a size; the others show once, few, many or a class for expanded clones.

TRBD1 | 15 | TRBJ1-5 | many | TRBV28 | CASSPTGVAGQPQHF | TGTGCCAGCAGTCCTACAGGGGTCGCGGGGCAGCCCCAGCATTTT
- | 14 | TRBJ1-2 | - | TRBV7-9 | CASSLADSLRGYTF | TGTGCCAGCAGCTTAGCTGACAGTCTCCGAGGCTACACCTTC
- | 13 | TRBJ1-4 | - | TRBV20-1 | CSARVSINEKLFF | TGCAGTGCTAGAGTCAGCATAAATGAAAAACTGTTTTTT
TRBD1 | 14 | TRBJ2-5 | few | TRBV28 | CAITGTGEGETQYF | TGTGCCATTACCGGGACAGGGGAGGGAGAGACCCAGTACTTC
TRBD2 | 17 | TRBJ2-3 | - | TRBV27 | CASSPGLAGGGSDTQYF | TGTGCCAGCAGTCCGGGACTAGCGGGGGGCGGGTCAGATACGCAGTATTTT
- | 15 | TRBJ1-6 | few | TRBV6-5 | CASSGGTMNNSPLHF | TGTGCCAGCAGTGGGGGCACCATGAATAATTCACCCCTCCACTTT
- | 15 | TRBJ1-5 | once | TRBV10-3 | CAISERDLWDQPQHF | TGTGCCATCAGTGAACGGGACCTATGGGATCAGCCCCAGCATTTT
- | 13 | TRBJ2-7 | once | TRBV6-2/TRBV6-3 | CASGEGLSYERYF | TGTGCCAGCGGAGAGGGGCTCTCCTACGAGCGGTACTTC
TRBD2 | 15 | TRBJ2-3 | - | TRBV7-3 | CVSSLGGGFTDTQYF | TGTGTCAGCAGCCTGGGGGGGGGTTTCACAGATACGCAGTATTTT
- | 12 | TRBJ2-5 | few | TRBV5-1 | CASTISGTTQYF | TGCGCCAGCACCATAAGTGGTACGACCCAGTACTTC
- | 12 | TRBJ2-6 | - | TRBV28 | CATGSGANVLTF | TGTGCCACCGGCTCTGGGGCCAACGTCCTGACTTTC
- | 12 | TRBJ2-1 | few | TRBV2 | CASREGASEQFF | TGTGCCAGCAGGGAGGGGGCCAGTGAGCAGTTCTTC
TRBD2 | 18 | TRBJ2-7 | few | TRBV28 | CASSLRSVGKTGGYEQYF | TGTGCCAGCAGTCTCCGGTCGGTGGGAAAGACGGGGGGTTATGAGCAGTACTTC
- | 13 | TRBJ2-5 | - | TRBV18 | CASANNRQETQYF | TGTGCCAGCGCTAACAACAGGCAAGAGACCCAGTACTTC
- | 15 | TRBJ1-1 | - | TRBV3-1 | CASSQDSWVGAEAFF | TGTGCCAGCAGCCAAGATAGTTGGGTAGGGGCTGAAGCTTTCTTT
- | 15 | TRBJ2-1 | few | TRBV4-3 | CASSQVWTSGNEQFF | TGCGCCAGCAGCCAAGTATGGACTTCGGGCAATGAGCAGTTCTTC
TRBD1 | 14 | TRBJ1-2 | - | TRBV28 | CASRKGTGAVGYAF | TGTGCCAGCAGGAAGGGGACAGGGGCTGTTGGCTACGCCTTC
- | 16 | TRBJ2-7 | many | TRBV24-1 | CATSDPEAEGPYEQYF | TGTGCCACCAGTGACCCCGAAGCGGAGGGTCCCTACGAGCAGTACTTC
- | 15 | TRBJ1-1 | few | TRBV7-2 | CASSLEGPRRTEAFF | TGTGCCAGCAGCCTGGAGGGACCGCGACGCACTGAAGCTTTCTTT
TRBD1 | 13 | TRBJ2-7 | many | TRBV2 | CASKGQGTHEQYF | TGTGCCAGCAAGGGACAGGGTACCCACGAGCAGTACTTC
- | 16 | TRBJ2-3 | - | TRBV9 | CASSVSAGGGTDTQYF | TGTGCCAGCAGCGTAAGCGCAGGGGGGGGCACAGATACGCAGTATTTT
- | 16 | TRBJ1-1 | few | TRBV5-6 | CASSPWEHRRNTEAFF | TGTGCCAGCAGCCCTTGGGAGCACAGACGGAACACTGAAGCTTTCTTT
- | 11 | TRBJ2-4 | many | TRBV3-1 | CASSQVNIQYF | TGTGCCAGCAGCCAAGTAAACATTCAGTACTTC
- | 15 | TRBJ2-5 | few | TRBV7-9 | CASSLNELAVETQYF | TGTGCCAGCAGCTTAAATGAACTCGCCGTTGAGACCCAGTACTTC
- | 14 | TRBJ1-4 | - | TRBV2 | CASSVSGIEEKLFF | TGTGCCAGCAGTGTTTCCGGAATAGAAGAAAAACTGTTTTTT
- | 13 | TRBJ1-1 | few | TRBV4-1 | CASSPSGTTEAFF | TGCGCCAGCAGCCCTTCAGGGACCACTGAAGCTTTCTTT
- | 14 | TRBJ2-7 | - | TRBV19 | CASRGSAQSYEQYF | TGTGCCAGTAGGGGAAGCGCACAATCCTACGAGCAGTACTTC
- | 15 | TRBJ2-5 | - | TRBV7-6 | CASSFRAEGDETQYF | TGTGCCAGCAGCTTTAGGGCAGAGGGCGATGAGACCCAGTACTTC
- | 13 | TRBJ2-1 | - | TRBV5-1 | CASQKELWEEQFF | TGCGCCTCCCAAAAGGAGCTCTGGGAAGAGCAGTTCTTC
- | 14 | TRBJ2-7 | few | TRBV2 | CASRGRQGAYEQYF | TGTGCCAGCAGAGGTCGGCAGGGAGCCTACGAGCAGTACTTC
- | 11 | TRBJ1-1 | - | TRBV12-3/TRBV12-4 | CASSPAPEAFF | TGTGCCAGCAGCCCAGCCCCAGAAGCTTTCTTT
- | 11 | TRBJ2-7 | many | TRBV20-1 | CSASGAYEQYF | TGCAGTGCTAGCGGAGCTTACGAGCAGTACTTC
TRBD2 | 16 | TRBJ2-1 | few | TRBV3-1 | CASSQFSGDPNNEQFF | TGTGCCAGCAGCCAATTCAGCGGGGACCCTAACAATGAGCAGTTCTTC
- | 14 | TRBJ2-5 | - | TRBV15 | CATSREQRKETQYF | TGTGCCACCAGCAGAGAACAGAGAAAAGAGACCCAGTACTTC
TRBD1 | 15 | TRBJ1-1 | - | TRBV6-2/TRBV6-3 | CASSRQGAGATEAFF | TGTGCCAGCAGTCGACAGGGCGCAGGGGCAACTGAAGCTTTCTTT
TRBD1 | 14 | TRBJ2-7 | - | TRBV12-3/TRBV12-4 | CASSPDRATYEQYF | TGTGCCAGCAGTCCCGACAGGGCTACCTACGAGCAGTACTTC
TRBD2 | 17 | TRBJ2-7 | few | TRBV5-1 | CASAPILGGGTYNEQYF | TGCGCCAGCGCCCCTATACTGGGCGGGGGGACCTACAATGAGCAGTACTTC
- | 17 | TRBJ2-5 | few | TRBV15 | CAISLRLGAGRLEEQYF | TGTGCCATCAGTCTAAGATTAGGAGCAGGGAGATTAGAGGAGCAGTACTTC
TRBD1 | 14 | TRBJ1-6 | - | TRBV6-6 | CASSYSEGASPLHF | TGTGCCAGCAGTTACTCGGAGGGGGCCTCACCCCTCCACTTT
- | 12 | TRBJ2-1 | few | TRBV3-1 | CASREAGNEQFF | TGTGCCAGCAGAGAAGCTGGAAATGAGCAGTTCTTC
- | 15 | TRBJ2-7 | few | TRBV25-1 | CATLSWTGEAYEQYF | TGTGCCACCCTCTCCTGGACGGGAGAAGCCTACGAGCAGTACTTC
- | 14 | TRBJ1-1 | few | TRBV2 | CAGSDFRGDDEAFF | TGTGCCGGCAGTGATTTTAGGGGGGACGATGAGGCTTTCTTT
TRBD2 | 15 | TRBJ2-4 | many | TRBV5-5 | CASSFLADLWSIQYF | TGTGCCAGCAGCTTCCTAGCGGACTTGTGGAGCATTCAGTACTTC
TRBD1 | 15 | TRBJ1-5 | - | TRBV24-1 | CATSDSRTGDQPQHF | TGTGCCACCAGTGATTCGAGGACAGGTGATCAGCCCCAGCATTTT
- | 11 | TRBJ2-1 | many | TRBV9 | CASFTDNEQFF | TGTGCCAGCTTTACCGACAATGAGCAGTTCTTC
- | 11 | TRBJ1-1 | - | TRBV20-1 | CSAEKNTEAFF | TGCAGTGCTGAGAAGAACACTGAAGCTTTCTTT
TRBD1 | 15 | TRBJ2-2 | few | TRBV11-2 | CASSEGQGAAGELFF | TGTGCCAGCAGCGAAGGACAGGGGGCGGCCGGGGAGCTGTTTTTT
- | 14 | TRBJ1-6 | few | TRBV12-3/TRBV12-4 | CASRPDSQGLTLHF | TGTGCCAGCAGACCGGACAGTCAAGGGTTGACCCTCCACTTT
- | 16 | TRBJ1-6 | - | TRBV7-9 | CASSPQEGRGRSPLHF | TGTGCCAGCAGCCCCCAGGAAGGGAGGGGACGATCACCCCTCCACTTT
- | 13 | TRBJ2-1 | - | TRBV15 | CATSRDLAGEQFF | TGTGCCACCAGCAGAGATTTGGCGGGTGAGCAGTTCTTC
TRBD1 | 13 | TRBJ1-2 | - | TRBV5-4 | CASSSPGTGGYTF | TGTGCCAGCAGCTCTCCCGGGACAGGTGGCTACACCTTC
TRBD1 | 18 | TRBJ2-3 | few | TRBV9 | CARGGSWTGDLGTDTQYF | TGTGCCAGAGGGGGCAGTTGGACAGGGGATTTAGGGACAGATACGCAGTATTTT
- | 14 | TRBJ1-4 | - | TRBV7-6 | CASSWAGPNEKLFF | TGTGCCAGCAGCTGGGCAGGGCCTAATGAAAAACTGTTTTTT